The rows below give T cell receptor beta chains drawn from one sample of a study of T-cell memory formation after mild COVID-19. TCRdb analysed the 5' RACE reads with MiXCR anew, one entry per CDR3 protein. The table records approximately 65,000 distinct CDR3 sequences, less than 9.5% of them present only once. The source material was PBMCs or a T cell subset sorted from them (not recorded which). These receptors were collected from a man between 18 and 29 years old who had mild COVID-19 (a few samples of this study predate the infection). Cell type and time point are not known. The conserved cysteine and the conserved F or W are not part of the CDR3 here. Each record gives: J gene, V gene, CDR3 protein.

j_call: TRBJ1-5
v_call: TRBV28
cdr3_aa: ASSPDLLGSNQPLH

j_call: TRBJ1-2
v_call: TRBV6-4
cdr3_aa: ASWTGTDYGYT

j_call: TRBJ1-1
v_call: TRBV4-3
cdr3_aa: ASSQETGLNTEAF

j_call: TRBJ2-5
v_call: TRBV2
cdr3_aa: ASSGTVKETQY

j_call: TRBJ2-2
v_call: TRBV20-1
cdr3_aa: SARGWGTGSHGELF

j_call: TRBJ2-1
v_call: TRBV7-8
cdr3_aa: ASSRPSGYNEQF

j_call: TRBJ2-7
v_call: TRBV12-3/TRBV12-4
cdr3_aa: ASSDRAVGYEQY

j_call: TRBJ1-2
v_call: TRBV20-1
cdr3_aa: SARSPTSDHFYGYT

j_call: TRBJ1-1
v_call: TRBV12-3/TRBV12-4
cdr3_aa: ASRPSGGVHTEAF

j_call: TRBJ2-7
v_call: TRBV5-1
cdr3_aa: ASSREPGQGLYEQY

j_call: TRBJ1-1
v_call: TRBV6-2/TRBV6-3
cdr3_aa: ASSSTLAGNTEAF

j_call: TRBJ2-3
v_call: TRBV29-1
cdr3_aa: SVEPGGTDTQY

j_call: TRBJ2-4
v_call: TRBV10-3
cdr3_aa: ATGLDLAGGIQY

j_call: TRBJ2-3
v_call: TRBV9
cdr3_aa: ASSEATDTQY

j_call: TRBJ1-1
v_call: TRBV5-1
cdr3_aa: ASSLTDPDTEAF

j_call: TRBJ1-3
v_call: TRBV20-1
cdr3_aa: SARDPQLGNTIY

j_call: TRBJ2-5
v_call: TRBV2
cdr3_aa: ASSRQGLYFPETQY

j_call: TRBJ2-7
v_call: TRBV5-5
cdr3_aa: ASSLGPDFSYEQY

j_call: TRBJ2-3
v_call: TRBV29-1
cdr3_aa: SADDGADTQY

j_call: TRBJ2-2
v_call: TRBV5-1
cdr3_aa: ASSLQGYTGELF

j_call: TRBJ2-5
v_call: TRBV5-6
cdr3_aa: ASTLRGVKETQY

j_call: TRBJ2-6
v_call: TRBV5-4
cdr3_aa: ASSSNSGANVLT

j_call: TRBJ2-7
v_call: TRBV7-2
cdr3_aa: ASSPRGLKSYEQY

j_call: TRBJ2-5
v_call: TRBV14
cdr3_aa: ASSQRFGEETQY

j_call: TRBJ2-3
v_call: TRBV4-1
cdr3_aa: ASSQEVARDTQY

j_call: TRBJ2-7
v_call: TRBV15
cdr3_aa: ATSRGGGAVLYEQY

j_call: TRBJ2-5
v_call: TRBV7-9
cdr3_aa: ASSFQTSELQTQY

j_call: TRBJ1-5
v_call: TRBV20-1
cdr3_aa: SASIRQDNQPQH

j_call: TRBJ1-1
v_call: TRBV10-2
cdr3_aa: ASQFQGGTEAF

j_call: TRBJ2-2
v_call: TRBV6-5
cdr3_aa: ASSPAPLASGELF

j_call: TRBJ1-2
v_call: TRBV7-9
cdr3_aa: ASSPQGGYGYT

j_call: TRBJ1-3
v_call: TRBV5-1
cdr3_aa: ASSLFGWRNTIY

j_call: TRBJ2-2
v_call: TRBV7-3
cdr3_aa: ASSLTVGELF

j_call: TRBJ2-5
v_call: TRBV4-3
cdr3_aa: ASSPQGWLQETQY

j_call: TRBJ2-2
v_call: TRBV5-1
cdr3_aa: ASSLESQRFGELF

j_call: TRBJ2-1
v_call: TRBV7-3
cdr3_aa: ASSRDGVEQF

j_call: TRBJ2-2
v_call: TRBV4-1
cdr3_aa: ASSPGAGGRTGELF

j_call: TRBJ1-5
v_call: TRBV6-1
cdr3_aa: ASSAPGGYSNQPQH

j_call: TRBJ1-6
v_call: TRBV10-3
cdr3_aa: AISGGSGIGNSPLH

j_call: TRBJ2-5
v_call: TRBV15
cdr3_aa: ATSRDASKETQY

j_call: TRBJ2-1
v_call: TRBV7-6
cdr3_aa: ASSFIYNEQF

j_call: TRBJ1-5
v_call: TRBV19
cdr3_aa: ASSMGGGHQPQH

j_call: TRBJ2-3
v_call: TRBV6-5
cdr3_aa: ASRTGGVDTQY

j_call: TRBJ2-1
v_call: TRBV6-1
cdr3_aa: ASSEVGQF

j_call: TRBJ2-5
v_call: TRBV10-3
cdr3_aa: AVGSSDQETQY

j_call: TRBJ1-4
v_call: TRBV24-1
cdr3_aa: AGRGQGGKLF

j_call: TRBJ2-5
v_call: TRBV29-1
cdr3_aa: SVAWTVQETQY

j_call: TRBJ2-5
v_call: TRBV4-3
cdr3_aa: ASSQDWEAGGPETQY

j_call: TRBJ2-3
v_call: TRBV5-6
cdr3_aa: ASSLGLAVSTDTQY

j_call: TRBJ2-1
v_call: TRBV7-4
cdr3_aa: ASSLRERRSSYNEQF

j_call: TRBJ2-5
v_call: TRBV5-1
cdr3_aa: ASSFSSGGAGETQY

j_call: TRBJ2-6
v_call: TRBV5-1
cdr3_aa: ASSRVFSGANVLT

j_call: TRBJ2-1
v_call: TRBV24-1
cdr3_aa: ATSDSSFREQF

j_call: TRBJ2-3
v_call: TRBV6-6
cdr3_aa: ASSYSIGQGLDTQY